This T cell receptor (beta chain) comes out of a study of cytomegalovirus exposure and HLA in healthy donors. Study-wide results and caveats: Earlier findings revealed that most TCR beta V segments proved productive either about 87% or about 30% of the time. Some V segments, including TRBV6-2 and TRBV6-3, were excluded as indistinguishable.

Trimming took off 7 bases at V and 0 bases at J, with 12 bases between the two ends. Germline values: CDR1 MNHNS, CDR2 SASEGT. CDR3 length: 14 amino acids. Those who donated were healthy bone marrow donors. While unrecorded immune exposures were likely, the donors were nominally healthy when sampled. Remarks on this clone: Its specificity is unknown.

The PCR contained 60 Vbeta and 13 Jbeta primers. The assay was immunoSEQ multiplex PCR, and TCRdb's table has in-frame clones only and misses some. This repertoire shows about 200,000 clones, approximately 80% found once; its top ten account for about 2%. This chain links TRBV6-1 with TRBJ1-1; D ambiguous. The specimen sequenced was PBMCs. This clonotype originated in a woman younger than 45 in good health and CMV-seronegative. The CDR3 coding sequence is TGTGCCAGCACTCGCTTCAACATGAACACTGAAGCTTTCTTT. This gives the protein CASTRFNMNTEAFF.